This entry is about one T cell receptor beta chain. Germline CDR1 is MNHEY and CDR2 is SMNVEV (reference sequence). V was pared by 7 bases and J by 5 bases, with 18 bases between. The CDR3 runs to 15 residues. Only in-frame clones appear in the TCRdb table, and some are missing; sequencing was by immunoSEQ multiplex PCR. The table lists about 93,000 clones, around 94% of them singletons, with around 2.5% in the top ten. The data were obtained in a study of OX40 agonist ivuxolimab in advanced cancers. The sequences come from CD4+ or CD8+ T cells sorted from blood, collected in a trial of the OX40 agonist ivuxolimab. The TCR was taken from an adult with an advanced solid tumor such as melanoma, head and neck, liver or kidney cancer. This chain uses TRBV27 with TRBJ2-1; perhaps TRBD2 as D (6 bases). CDR3 protein: CASTISGERDNEQFF. The DNA of the CDR3 is TGTGCCAGCACTATTAGCGGAGAAAGGGACAATGAGCAGTTCTTC.